The clone carrying this TCR beta chain is a singleton in its sample. What it binds is unknown. V gave up 4 bases and J gave up 5 bases, with 10 bases separating them. The CDR3 sequence is 13 residues long. Germline V gene sequence: CDR1 SGHNT, CDR2 YYREEE (reference sequence). Assay: immunoSEQ multiplex PCR; the TCRdb copy retains only in-frame clones and omits some. The profile shows some 1.5 million clones, roughly 96% of them singletons. The sample comes from a study of shared clonotypes between healthy human individuals. The study separated CD4+ cells into CD45RA+ naive and CD45RA-negative memory subsets. General study results and limits: Relative to clonotypes present in all four donors, those not shared had lower generation probabilities.

The receptor was isolated from a man aged 25-45 years in good health. The V call is TRBV5-4, the J call TRBJ1-5; D is perhaps TRBD1 (6 bases). The sequenced material came from naive CD4+ T cells sorted from blood. Regarding subset: CD45RA+ positively selected. The CDR3 region is CASSPDRDQPQHF. Written as DNA, the CDR3 is TGTGCCAGCAGCCCGGACAGAGATCAGCCCCAGCATTTT.